Listed here are 7 T cell receptor beta chains from one sample, sequenced in a study of cytomegalovirus exposure and HLA in healthy donors. Use of 60 Vbeta and 13 Jbeta primers characterized the PCR. The assay was immunoSEQ multiplex PCR, and TCRdb's table has in-frame clones only and misses some. The sample carries almost 70,000 clones, 65% to 70% recorded once. The sequenced material came from PBMCs. The receptor source for this set is a male donor in good health and CMV-seropositive.

This clone was counted a few times. This chain joins TRBV29-1 and TRBJ1-6; D gene unclear. This CDR3 has 13 residues. Germline V CDR1 and CDR2: SQVTM, ANQGSEA. Trimming cost V 4 bases and J 5 bases, with 9 bases left between them. For the CDR3, the DNA is TGCAGCGTTGGAGGCGGGAATAATTCACCCCTCCACTTT. Translated: CSVGGGNNSPLHF.

This clone was counted between two and nine times. This rearrangement joins TRBV7-9 to TRBJ2-3, with 8 bases aligning to TRBD2. After removal of 1 base from V and 3 bases from J, the junction contained 15 bases not matched to a gene. Germline V gene data show CDR1 as SEHNR and CDR2 as FQNEAQ (reference sequence). This CDR3 spans 19 amino acids. The CDR3: CASSLGAWTGTRRTDTQYF. In nucleotides, the CDR3 is TGTGCCAGCAGCTTAGGGGCCTGGACCGGGACTAGAAGAACAGATACGCAGTATTTT.

This clone has a handful of counts. V gene TRBV18 combines with J gene TRBJ1-3, with D uncertain. This CDR3 is built from 13 residues. The germline CDR1 and CDR2 sequences are KGHSH and LQKENI. The germline V and J ends were trimmed by 3 bases and 3 bases, with 6 bases remaining between them. This CDR3 is CASSPPFGNTIYF. CDR3 sequence (DNA): TGTGCCAGCTCACCTCCTTTTGGAAACACCATATATTTT.

The rearrangement uses TRBV6-1 and TRBJ1-5; TRBD1 might be the D (6 bases). The germline gives CDR1 MNHNS, CDR2 SASEGT. The CDR3 length is 13 residues. Trimming took off 3 bases at V and 7 bases at J, with 10 bases between the two ends. CDR3 loop: CASSDAGAQPQHF. Written as DNA, the CDR3 is TGTGCCAGCAGTGACGCGGGGGCCCAGCCCCAGCATTTT.

This chain uses TRBV11-2 with TRBJ1-5; D is uncertain. V lost 1 base, J lost 5 bases, and 18 bases lay in between. The CDR3 sequence is 17 residues long. Germline V gives CDR1 SGHAT, CDR2 FQNNGV. The CDR3 protein is CASSLGWTRAGYQPQHF. The CDR3 DNA sequence: TGTGCCAGCAGCTTAGGATGGACGCGTGCGGGATATCAGCCCCAGCATTTT.

The chain combines TRBV10-1 with TRBJ2-7, with 13 bases aligning to TRBD2. The junction had 2 bases not matched to a gene; V was cut back by 9 bases and J by 3 bases. This CDR3 comprises 13 residues. From germline, CDR1 is WNHNN and CDR2 SYGVQD (reference sequence). The CDR3 loop is CASRLAGGYEQYF. DNA for the CDR3: TGCGCCAGTCGACTAGCGGGAGGCTACGAGCAGTACTTC.

Concerning this clone itself: An end of the junction differs from the germline gene, which may be a read error. The chain recombines TRBV7-9 with TRBJ2-5; no clear D. The CDR3 loop spans 17 amino acids. Germline V gives CDR1 SEHNR, CDR2 FQNEAQ (reference sequence). The CDR3 region has the DNA TGTTCCAGCAGCCCCATTTTGGGCTCAACGACCCAAGAGACCCAGTACTTC. It translates to CSSSPILGSTTQETQYF.